This T cell receptor beta chain was retrieved from a study of tissue T cells after allogeneic stem cell transplantation. Overall study: Five GVHD patients had recipient-origin PBMCs collected before transplant. General study results and limits: Shared clones across patients were few; motif clustering revealed tissue-specific shared signatures.

Produced via immunoSEQ multiplex PCR; TCRdb's table is partial and in-frame only. The table lists around 28,000 clones, about 85% of them singletons. The germline V gene encodes CDR1 KGHDR and CDR2 SFDVKD. V shed 5 bases and J shed 1 base, with 7 bases lying between them. The CDR3 loop spans 13 amino acids. This clone was counted a single time. Its antigen is not identified. The gene calls are TRBV24-1 and TRBJ1-1; D not certain. This sequence was found in a woman between 18 and 49 years old who later had graft-versus-host disease after an allogeneic stem cell transplant. The material sequenced was blood, taken before transplantation. CDR3 nucleotides: TGTGCCACCAGTGCCCGACAGAACACTGAAGCTTTCTTT. Its translation: CATSARQNTEAFF.